This T cell receptor beta chain derives from a study of response to subunit inactivated influenza vaccine. Germline CDR1 reads DFQATT; CDR2 reads SNEGSKA (reference sequence). Trimming cost V 6 bases and J 10 bases, with 13 bases left between them. The CDR3 sequence is 12 residues long. Points on this clonotype: The antigen is unknown.

Study results and caveats: Only a handful of new T cells, the authors suggested, are recruited with each seasonal influenza vaccination.

TCRdb redid the calling of the RT-PCR reads with MiXCR, one entry per CDR3 protein. In the table there are about 480,000 distinct CDR3 sequences, 25% of which are singletons. The TCR comes from a man aged 45-60 years who received an inactivated influenza vaccine. The rearrangement joins TRBV20-1 to TRBJ1-6; D gene ambiguous. The starting material was CD4+ T cells sorted from PBMCs, obtained roughly 5 days after vaccination. As DNA, the CDR3 is TGCAGTGCCAGGATCCCTGACTCACCCCTCCACTTT. This gives the protein CSARIPDSPLHF.